Listed below are T cell receptor beta chains from one sample, sequenced in a study of shared clonotypes between healthy human individuals. Measured with immunoSEQ multiplex PCR; TCRdb has only the in-frame clones, and not every one. The sample has nearly 2 million clones, about 94% seen once. Material for sequencing was naive CD8+ T cells sorted from blood. All receptors come from a man aged 18 to 30 in good health. CDR3s include the opening cysteine and the closing phenylalanine or tryptophan.

cdr3_aa j_call v_call
CASSLFSAATEAFF TRBJ1-1 TRBV5-8
CASKRRGGYEQYF TRBJ2-7 TRBV2
CASSYSGGGTDTQYF TRBJ2-3 TRBV7-3
CASSFRQSTEAFF TRBJ1-1 TRBV28
CASSVSESNTEAFF TRBJ1-1 TRBV9
CSAEDRSSYEQYF TRBJ2-7 TRBV29-1
CASSPSGDVSTEAFF TRBJ1-1 TRBV9
CAAGDVTWEKLFF TRBJ1-4 TRBV19
CASSPGLIEPQHF TRBJ1-5 TRBV6-5
CASSPSGSIYEQYF TRBJ2-7 TRBV9
CASSLWLPNTEAFF TRBJ1-1 TRBV28
CASSVGTGGSGANVLTF TRBJ2-6 TRBV9
CASTELGDHRIGYTF TRBJ1-2 TRBV27
CASSLGAGGSYEQYF TRBJ2-7 TRBV7-8
CASGLQVSYGYTF TRBJ1-2 TRBV27
CSVPKGGVTGELFF TRBJ2-2 TRBV29-1
CASSEGRNYEQYF TRBJ2-7 TRBV6-1
CASRPGLDYEQYF TRBJ2-7 TRBV10-2
CASSQHRGSGQPQHF TRBJ1-5 TRBV4-1
CASSYSEGTNEQYF TRBJ2-7 TRBV6-5
CASSRGPGVSYEQYF TRBJ2-7 TRBV2
CSVRGLAGAITDTQYF TRBJ2-3 TRBV29-1
CASSFGGILSYEQYF TRBJ2-7 TRBV27
CASSYSRDTGELFF TRBJ2-2 TRBV27
CASSVFEGSGVNQPQHF TRBJ1-5 TRBV2
CASSPLAISPSYEQYF TRBJ2-7 TRBV27
CASSFSVDNEKLFF TRBJ1-4 TRBV13
CASSQDMTAFTDTQYF TRBJ2-3 TRBV4-3
CASSQIGGVETQYF TRBJ2-5 TRBV5-8
CASSFGDRVHEQYF TRBJ2-7 TRBV7-8
CASSSEPGQNYGYTF TRBJ1-2 TRBV5-6
CASSFLTGEYNEQFF TRBJ2-1 TRBV11-2
CASRLTGYSYNEQFF TRBJ2-1 TRBV7-9
CASSELAGAPGELFF TRBJ2-2 TRBV6-1
CASRTGPTDTQYF TRBJ2-3 TRBV2
CASSSWTVANYGYTF TRBJ1-2 TRBV5-5
CASSGQGASYEQYF TRBJ2-7 TRBV18
CASSFQGGSYNEQFF TRBJ2-1 TRBV5-4
CASTMPGEEEYF TRBJ2-7 TRBV6-5
CASSLSGQGEGAFF TRBJ1-1 TRBV28
CASSLAEVPSYEQYF TRBJ2-7 TRBV5-6
CASRVGPLTYEQYF TRBJ2-7 TRBV6-5
CASSPRSLAGGFNEQFF TRBJ2-1 TRBV4-1
CSVEGLQGASFDTQYF TRBJ2-3 TRBV29-1
CASSENNEQFF TRBJ2-1 TRBV7-6
CASSNILAGWETQYF TRBJ2-5 TRBV27
CASSLGAVLSSYNSPLHF TRBJ1-6 TRBV7-2
CASSLSELAGMDTQYF TRBJ2-3 TRBV27
CASSLGGVGTYEQYF TRBJ2-7 TRBV19
CATSLGSDGAYEQYF TRBJ2-7 TRBV15
CASSFPDRPYLHF TRBJ1-6 TRBV11-1
CASRRLGSPGYTF TRBJ1-2 TRBV27
CASSPPPGSEQYF TRBJ2-7 TRBV5-5
CASSLDRGDEQYF TRBJ2-7 TRBV13
CASTQARGRGIDGYTF TRBJ1-2 TRBV4-1
CASSQDPPGGARGNTIYF TRBJ1-3 TRBV4-1
CASSGGDTQPGELFF TRBJ2-2 TRBV7-3
CASSYSLGVSSYEQYF TRBJ2-7 TRBV6-5
CASGGQGFEKLFF TRBJ1-4 TRBV2
CSVESDWQRFPDSNQPQHF TRBJ1-5 TRBV29-1